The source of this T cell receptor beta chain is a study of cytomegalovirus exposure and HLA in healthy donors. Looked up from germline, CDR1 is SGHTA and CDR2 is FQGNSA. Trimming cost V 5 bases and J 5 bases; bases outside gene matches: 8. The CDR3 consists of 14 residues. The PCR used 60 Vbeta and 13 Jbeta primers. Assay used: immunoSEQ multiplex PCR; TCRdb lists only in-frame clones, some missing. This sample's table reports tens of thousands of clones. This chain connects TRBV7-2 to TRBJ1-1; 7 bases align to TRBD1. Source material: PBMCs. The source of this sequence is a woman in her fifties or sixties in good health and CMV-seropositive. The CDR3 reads CASSRRQGRTEAFF. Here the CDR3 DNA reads TGTGCCAGCAGCCGTAGACAGGGTCGGACTGAAGCTTTCTTT.